The sequence of this T cell receptor beta chain was determined in a study of regulatory T cells in long-lasting Graves disease. Time point of the sample: newly diagnosed GD, antithyroid drugs for less than 3 months. PBMC-extracted RNA yielded the TCR library. Construction of the TCR beta libraries employed iRepertoire HTBI primers in conjunction with Arm-PCR of CDR3 regions. TCRdb called the multiplex PCR reads again in MiXCR, with one record for every CDR3 protein. The table lists roughly 530,000 distinct CDR3 sequences, roughly a sixth of them singletons. The same sample was also used in a study of T cells in Graves' hyperthyroidism and ophthalmopathy. That study adds: Diagnosis of hyperthyroidism was new in patients aged 18 to 65, and its duration was under 2 months.

Specimen: peripheral blood mononuclear cells (PBMCs), collected at new diagnosis, from a patient treated with antithyroid drugs. The sequence was obtained from a woman aged 40 to 65 with Graves disease.

The CDR3 protein is CASRVAGASSYNEQFF. Here the CDR3 DNA reads TGCGCCAGCAGGGTAGCGGGGGCCAGCTCCTACAATGAGCAGTTCTTC. The rearrangement uses TRBV10-2 and TRBJ2-1; 9 bases are shared with TRBD2. The CDR3 runs 16 residues. V lost 6 bases, J lost 0 bases, and 6 bases stayed unmatched. Per germline, CDR1 WSHSY and CDR2 SAAADI.